A single sample is the source of the 16 T cell receptor beta chains below, sequenced in a study of T-cell reconstitution after alpha-beta-depleted transplantation in children. TCRbeta library preparation incorporated unique molecular identifiers. Using its own MiXCR run on the PCR reads, TCRdb lists one record per CDR3 protein. The sample records 350,000 to 400,000 distinct CDR3 sequences, around 20% being singletons. Sample: PBMCs from the stem cell graft donor, taken from the stem cell graft. The receptors here all came from a human donor who donated a stem cell graft to a child with acute myeloid leukemia.

This rearrangement joins TRBV12-3 or TRBV12-4 to TRBJ2-6, with a tentative D call TRBD1 (6 bases). This CDR3 region has 16 residues. With 3 bases removed from V and 3 bases from J, the gap between germline ends came to 12 bases. The CDR3 sequence is CASSLQQGSGANVLTF. As DNA, the CDR3 is TGTGCCAGCAGTTTGCAACAGGGAAGTGGGGCCAACGTCCTGACTTTC.

This chain joins TRBV20-1 and TRBJ2-1, with D perhaps matching TRBD1 or TRBD2 (5 bases each). Germline V gene sequence: CDR1 DFQATT, CDR2 SNEGSKA (reference sequence). The length of the CDR3 is 12 residues. Trimming took 0 bases from V and 15 from J, leaving 15 bases between them. Written as DNA, the CDR3 is TGCAGTGCTAGAGATCGGGCACTAGGGGCGTTCTTC. It specifies CSARDRALGAFF.

A few counts support this clonotype. The gene calls are TRBV10-1 and TRBJ2-3; TRBD2 matches 9 bases. The CDR3 has 15 residues. Germline CDR1 is WNHNN and CDR2 is SYGVQD (reference sequence). Trimming removed 4 bases from V and 6 bases from J; junction bases left unmatched: 8. CDR3 DNA sequence: TGCGCCAGCAGTGCTGGTAGCGGGAGTTCGGATACGCAGTATTTT. It encodes CASSAGSGSSDTQYF.

This rearrangement joins TRBV6-1 to TRBJ2-7; D may be TRBD2 (6 bases). This CDR3 is built from 16 residues. Trimming shortened V by 5 bases and J by 5 bases, and 22 bases separated the two germline ends. Germline-derived CDR1 and CDR2 are MNHNS and SASEGT. The CDR3 here is CASSPRGREESHEQYF. DNA for the CDR3: TGTGCCAGCAGTCCCCGAGGTAGGGAGGAGTCCCACGAGCAGTACTTC.

In regard to this clonotype: Here the CDR3 omits its conserved ending phenylalanine or tryptophan, so a read error is the likely source. The V and J genes are TRBV5-4 and TRBJ2-7; tentatively, D is TRBD2 (6 bases). Trimming cost V 4 bases and J 5 bases, with 16 bases left between them. CDR1 is SGHNT, CDR2 YYREEE, per germline (reference sequence). This CDR3 comprises 14 residues. The CDR3 DNA reads TGTGCCAGCAGCGGGCCGTCGGGAGTCCACGAGCAGTACTCC. As protein: CASSGPSGVHEQYS.

This clonotype was seen ten or more times. The chain carries TRBV12-3 or TRBV12-4 and TRBJ2-7, with D possibly TRBD2 on 5 matching bases. Trimming pared 3 bases from V and 6 bases from J, leaving 6 bases between. This CDR3 has 11 amino acids. Here the CDR3 reads CASSFSVEQYF. The DNA for the CDR3 is TGTGCCAGCAGTTTTAGCGTCGAGCAGTACTTC.

The sample holds a few counts of this clonotype. The chain employs TRBV21-1 and TRBJ2-1; whether TRBD2, the table's D call, matches the DNA was not checked. TRBV21-1 is designated a pseudogene. There are 14 residues in the CDR3. This chain's CDR3 is CASAGGETRNEQFF. CDR3 DNA: TGTGCCAGCGCCGGGGGGGAGACGCGGAATGAGCAGTTCTTC.

This clonotype was recorded many times. The chain joins TRBV7-8 to TRBJ2-3; 9 nucleotides match TRBD2. V lost 6 bases to trimming and J lost 2 bases; unmatched junction nucleotides: 6. The germline gives CDR1 SGHVS, CDR2 FQNEAQ. The CDR3 is 15 residues long. DNA of the CDR3: TGTGCCAGCAGGCTGGCGGGAGGGGTCACAGATACGCAGTATTTT. Its protein product is CASRLAGGVTDTQYF.

The chain couples TRBV24-1 to TRBJ2-1; a possible D gene is TRBD2 (5 bases). The V end lost 5 bases, the J end lost 5 bases, and 9 bases lay between the germline ends. From germline, CDR1 is KGHDR and CDR2 SFDVKD. This CDR3 region has 13 residues. DNA for the CDR3: TGTGCCACCAGTGGTTCACTAGACAATGAGCAGTTCTTC. Translation gives CATSGSLDNEQFF.

This clonotype has just one count. This may come from a read error, since a much larger clone is one base off. The V gene is TRBV4-2, the J gene TRBJ2-5; TRBD2 might be the D (6 bases). V was cut by 1 base and J by 3 bases, with 18 bases left in between. The V gene's germline CDR1 is LGHNA and CDR2 YNFKEQ. The CDR3 is 17 residues long. CDR3 residues: CASSQGVSAGRKETQYF. DNA for the CDR3: TGTGCCAGCAGCCAAGGAGTGAGTGCGGGGAGGAAAGAGACCCAGTACTTC.

This clonotype was counted ten times or more. The V call is TRBV12-3 or TRBV12-4, the J call TRBJ1-1; D is perhaps TRBD1 (5 bases). This CDR3 has 12 amino acids. With 5 bases removed from V and 5 bases from J, the gap between germline ends came to 9 bases. As DNA, the CDR3 is TGTGCCAGCAGTGCCTGGGGGACTGAAGCTTTCTTT. Its protein is CASSAWGTEAFF.

The rearrangement joins TRBV7-2 to TRBJ2-7, with 7 bases lining up with TRBD2. The junction had 4 bases not matched to a gene; V was cut back by 0 bases and J by 5 bases. CDR3 size: 14 residues. Germline CDR1 and CDR2: SGHTA and FQGNSA. CDR3 sequence: CASSLAGGPHEQYF. In DNA form, the CDR3 reads TGTGCCAGCAGCTTAGCGGGAGGGCCGCACGAGCAGTACTTC.

V gene TRBV12-3 or TRBV12-4 combines with J gene TRBJ2-1, with 7 bases lining up with TRBD2. V dropped 4 bases and J dropped 7; count of bases not matched to a gene: 10. The CDR3 is made up of 15 amino acids. The CDR3 here is CASSYVAMGGNEQFF. The CDR3 nucleotides read TGTGCCAGCAGTTATGTCGCAATGGGGGGGAATGAGCAGTTCTTC.

This clonotype was detected many times. This sequence joins TRBV7-3 and TRBJ2-3, with 7 nucleotides matching TRBD1. Germline V gives CDR1 SGHTA, CDR2 FQGTGA. Trimming cost V 5 bases and J 5 bases; bases outside gene matches: 7. The CDR3 is made up of 14 amino acids. The CDR3 protein is CASSVGTARDTQYF. DNA for the CDR3: TGTGCCAGCAGCGTCGGGACAGCGAGAGATACGCAGTATTTT.

The gene calls are TRBV5-1 and TRBJ2-7; 9 bases align to TRBD1. J was trimmed by 0 bases and V by 0 bases; bases with no gene match: 1. The length of the CDR3 is 15 residues. The germline V gene encodes CDR1 SGHRS and CDR2 YFSETQ. The CDR3 protein is CASSLGDRVSYEQYF. The CDR3 DNA reads as TGCGCCAGCAGCTTGGGGGACAGGGTCTCCTACGAGCAGTACTTC.

This clonotype was seen at least ten times. The chain combines TRBV12-3 or TRBV12-4 with TRBJ2-3, with D hard to call. V gave up 3 bases and J gave up 6 bases, with 7 bases separating them. The CDR3 consists of 12 residues. The CDR3 sequence is CASSFPRDTQYF. CDR3 DNA: TGTGCCAGCAGTTTTCCGCGGGATACGCAGTATTTT.